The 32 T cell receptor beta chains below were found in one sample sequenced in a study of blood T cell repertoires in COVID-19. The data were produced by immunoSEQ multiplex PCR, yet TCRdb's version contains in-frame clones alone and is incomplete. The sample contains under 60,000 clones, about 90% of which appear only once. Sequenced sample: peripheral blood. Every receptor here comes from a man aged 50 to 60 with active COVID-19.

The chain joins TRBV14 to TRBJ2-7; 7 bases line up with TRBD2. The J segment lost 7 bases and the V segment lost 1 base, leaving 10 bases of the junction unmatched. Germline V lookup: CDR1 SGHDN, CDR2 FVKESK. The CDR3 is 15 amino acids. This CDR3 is CASSQGLAAFGEQYF. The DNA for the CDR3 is TGTGCCAGCAGCCAAGGGCTAGCGGCATTCGGTGAGCAGTACTTC.

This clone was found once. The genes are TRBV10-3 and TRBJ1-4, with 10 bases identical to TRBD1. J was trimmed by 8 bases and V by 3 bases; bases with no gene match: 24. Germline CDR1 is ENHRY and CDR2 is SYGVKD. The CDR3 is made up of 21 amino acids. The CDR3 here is CAISEHSDRTGGKRPEEKLFF. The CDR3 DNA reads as TGTGCCATCAGTGAACACTCAGATCGGACAGGGGGAAAACGGCCCGAGGAAAAACTGTTTTTT.

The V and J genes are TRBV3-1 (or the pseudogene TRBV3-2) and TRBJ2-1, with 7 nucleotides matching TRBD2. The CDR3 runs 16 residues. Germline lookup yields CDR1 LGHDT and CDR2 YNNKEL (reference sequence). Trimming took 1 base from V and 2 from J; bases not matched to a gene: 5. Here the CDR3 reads CASSQAAAGAYNEQFF. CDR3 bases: TGTGCCAGCAGCCAAGCGGCGGCGGGAGCCTACAATGAGCAGTTCTTC.

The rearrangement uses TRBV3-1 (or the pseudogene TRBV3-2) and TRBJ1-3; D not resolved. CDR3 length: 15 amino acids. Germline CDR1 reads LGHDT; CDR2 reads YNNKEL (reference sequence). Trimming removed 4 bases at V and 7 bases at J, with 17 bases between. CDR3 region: CASSPRSPPRNTIYF. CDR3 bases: TGTGCCAGCAGCCCTCGATCACCACCCAGGAACACCATATATTTT.

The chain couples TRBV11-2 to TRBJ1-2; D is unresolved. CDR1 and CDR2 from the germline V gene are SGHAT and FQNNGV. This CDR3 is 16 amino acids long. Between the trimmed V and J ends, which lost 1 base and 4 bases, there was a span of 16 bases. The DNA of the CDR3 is TGTGCCAGCAGCTTAGGTCCGTCGGAGGTTGTCTATGGCTACACCTTC. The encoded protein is CASSLGPSEVVYGYTF.

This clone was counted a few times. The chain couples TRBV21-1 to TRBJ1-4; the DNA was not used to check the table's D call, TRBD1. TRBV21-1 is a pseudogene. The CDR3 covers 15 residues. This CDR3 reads CASSKVGQGCEKLFF. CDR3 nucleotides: TGTGCCAGCAGCAAAGTCGGACAGGGTTGTGAAAAACTGTTTTTT.

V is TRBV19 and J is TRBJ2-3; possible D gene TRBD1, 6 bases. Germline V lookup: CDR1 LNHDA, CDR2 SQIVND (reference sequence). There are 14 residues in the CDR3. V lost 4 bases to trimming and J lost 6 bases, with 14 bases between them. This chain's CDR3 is CASSRYRALDTQYF. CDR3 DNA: TGTGCCAGTAGTAGGTACAGGGCGTTGGATACGCAGTATTTT.

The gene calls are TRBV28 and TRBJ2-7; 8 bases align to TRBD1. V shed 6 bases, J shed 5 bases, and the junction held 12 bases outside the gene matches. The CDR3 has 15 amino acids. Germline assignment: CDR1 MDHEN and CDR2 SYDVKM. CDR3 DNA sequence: TGTGCCAGCAGGGGACGGACAGGGCGAGGGGACGAGCAGTACTTC. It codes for CASRGRTGRGDEQYF. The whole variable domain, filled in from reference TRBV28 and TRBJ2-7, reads DVKVTQSSRYLVKRTGEKVFLECVQDMDHENMFWYRQDPGLGLRLIYFSYDVKMKEKGDIPEGYSVSREKKERFSLILESASTNQTSMYLCASRGRTGRGDEQYFGPGTRLTVT.

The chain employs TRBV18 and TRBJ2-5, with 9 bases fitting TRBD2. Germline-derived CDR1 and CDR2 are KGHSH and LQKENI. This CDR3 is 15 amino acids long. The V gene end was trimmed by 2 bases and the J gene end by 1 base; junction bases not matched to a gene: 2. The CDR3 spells CASSPIAGAQETQYF. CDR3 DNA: TGTGCCAGCTCACCAATAGCGGGGGCCCAAGAGACCCAGTACTTC.

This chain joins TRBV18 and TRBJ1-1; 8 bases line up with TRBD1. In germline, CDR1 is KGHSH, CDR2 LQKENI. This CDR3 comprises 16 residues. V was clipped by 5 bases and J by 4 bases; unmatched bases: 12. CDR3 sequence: CASSAGQGAAGTEAFF. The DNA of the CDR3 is TGTGCCAGCTCAGCCGGCCAGGGGGCCGCGGGCACTGAAGCTTTCTTT.

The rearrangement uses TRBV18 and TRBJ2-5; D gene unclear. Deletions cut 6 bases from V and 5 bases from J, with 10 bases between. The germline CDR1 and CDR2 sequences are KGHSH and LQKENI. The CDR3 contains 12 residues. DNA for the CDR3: TGTGCCAGCTCCCTTAGCCGGGAGACCCAGTACTTC. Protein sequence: CASSLSRETQYF. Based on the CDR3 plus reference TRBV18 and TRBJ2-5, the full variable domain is NAGVMQNPRHLVRRRGQEARLRCSPMKGHSHVYWYRQLPEEGLKFMVYLQKENIIDESGMPKERFSAEFPKEGPSILRIQQVVRGDSAAYFCASSLSRETQYFGPGTRLLVL.

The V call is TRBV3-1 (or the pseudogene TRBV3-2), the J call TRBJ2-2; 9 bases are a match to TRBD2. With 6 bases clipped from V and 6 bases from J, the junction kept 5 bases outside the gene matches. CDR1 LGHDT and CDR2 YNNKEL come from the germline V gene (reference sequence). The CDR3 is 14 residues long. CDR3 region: CASRPSGGPGELFF. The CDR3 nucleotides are TGTGCCAGCAGACCCAGCGGGGGGCCCGGGGAGCTGTTTTTT.

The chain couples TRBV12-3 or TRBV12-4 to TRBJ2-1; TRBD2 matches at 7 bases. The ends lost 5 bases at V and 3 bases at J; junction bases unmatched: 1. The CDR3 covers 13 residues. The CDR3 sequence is CASSRTSYNEQFF. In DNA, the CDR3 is TGTGCCAGCAGTCGGACTAGCTACAATGAGCAGTTCTTC.

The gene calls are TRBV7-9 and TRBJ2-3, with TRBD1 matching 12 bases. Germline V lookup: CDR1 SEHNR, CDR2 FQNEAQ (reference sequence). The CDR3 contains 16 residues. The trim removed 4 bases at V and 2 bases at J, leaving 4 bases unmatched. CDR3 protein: CASSWGQGAPTDTQYF. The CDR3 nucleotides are TGTGCCAGCAGCTGGGGACAGGGGGCTCCCACAGATACGCAGTATTTT.

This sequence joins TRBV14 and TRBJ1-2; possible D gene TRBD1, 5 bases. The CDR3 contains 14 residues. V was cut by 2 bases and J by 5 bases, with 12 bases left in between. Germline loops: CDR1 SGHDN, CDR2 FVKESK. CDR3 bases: TGTGCCAGCAGCCAACAAAGGGGAATTTATGGCTACACCTTC. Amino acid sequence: CASSQQRGIYGYTF.

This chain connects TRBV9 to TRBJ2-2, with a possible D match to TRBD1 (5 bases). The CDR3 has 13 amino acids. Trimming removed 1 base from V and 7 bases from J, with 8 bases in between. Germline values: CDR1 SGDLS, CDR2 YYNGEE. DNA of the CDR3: TGTGCCAGCAGCGTACAGGGTCACGGGGAGCTGTTTTTT. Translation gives CASSVQGHGELFF.

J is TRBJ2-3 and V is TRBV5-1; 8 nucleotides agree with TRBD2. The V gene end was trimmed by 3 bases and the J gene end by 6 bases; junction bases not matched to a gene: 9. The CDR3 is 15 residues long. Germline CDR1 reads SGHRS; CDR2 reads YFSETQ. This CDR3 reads CASSSGRAYWDTQYF. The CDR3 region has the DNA TGCGCCAGCAGCTCCGGGAGGGCCTACTGGGATACGCAGTATTTT.

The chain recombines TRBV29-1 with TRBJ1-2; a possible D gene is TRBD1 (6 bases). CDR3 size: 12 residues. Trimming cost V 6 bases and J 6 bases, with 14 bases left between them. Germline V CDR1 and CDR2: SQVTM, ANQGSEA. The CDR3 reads CSVADRNNGYTF. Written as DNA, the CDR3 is TGCAGCGTCGCTGACAGGAACAATGGCTACACCTTC.

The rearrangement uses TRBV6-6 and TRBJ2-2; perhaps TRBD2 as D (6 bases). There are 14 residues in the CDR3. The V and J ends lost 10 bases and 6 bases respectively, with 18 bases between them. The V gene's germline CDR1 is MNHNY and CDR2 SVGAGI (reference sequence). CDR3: CATSGTSLAGELFF. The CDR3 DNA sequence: TGTGCCACCTCCGGGACTTCCTTGGCCGGGGAGCTGTTTTTT.

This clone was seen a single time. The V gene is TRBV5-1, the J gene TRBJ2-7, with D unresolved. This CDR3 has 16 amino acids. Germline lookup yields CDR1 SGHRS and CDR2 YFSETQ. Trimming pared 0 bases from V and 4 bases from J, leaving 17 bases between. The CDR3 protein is CASSLELPPKVYEQYF. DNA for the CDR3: TGCGCCAGCAGCTTGGAGCTCCCGCCAAAAGTTTACGAGCAGTACTTC.

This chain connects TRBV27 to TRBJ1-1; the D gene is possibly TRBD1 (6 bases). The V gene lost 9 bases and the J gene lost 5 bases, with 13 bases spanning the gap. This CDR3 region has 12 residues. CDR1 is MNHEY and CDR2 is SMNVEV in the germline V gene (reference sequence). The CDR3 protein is CASYRVGTEAFF. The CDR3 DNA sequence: TGTGCCAGTTACAGGGTAGGAACTGAAGCTTTCTTT.

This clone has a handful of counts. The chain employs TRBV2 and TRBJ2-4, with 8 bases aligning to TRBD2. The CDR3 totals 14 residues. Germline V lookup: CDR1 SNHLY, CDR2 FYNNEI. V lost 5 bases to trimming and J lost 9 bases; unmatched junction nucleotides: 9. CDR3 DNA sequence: TGTGCCAGCAGTCCAATGCCGGGGGGGAGCATTCAGTACTTC. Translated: CASSPMPGGSIQYF.

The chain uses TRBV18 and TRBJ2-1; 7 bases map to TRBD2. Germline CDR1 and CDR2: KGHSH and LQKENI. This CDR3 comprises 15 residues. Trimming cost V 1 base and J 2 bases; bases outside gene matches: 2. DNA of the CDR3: TGTGCCAGCTCACCACAACGGGGGGCCTACAATGAGCAGTTCTTC. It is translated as CASSPQRGAYNEQFF.

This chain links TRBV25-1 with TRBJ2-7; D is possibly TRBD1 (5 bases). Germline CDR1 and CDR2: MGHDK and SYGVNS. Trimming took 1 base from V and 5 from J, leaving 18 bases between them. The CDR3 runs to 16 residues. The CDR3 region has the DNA TGTGCCAGCAGTGAATCCCTCCTGGGCAGGGCCAACGAGCAGTACTTC. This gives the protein CASSESLLGRANEQYF.

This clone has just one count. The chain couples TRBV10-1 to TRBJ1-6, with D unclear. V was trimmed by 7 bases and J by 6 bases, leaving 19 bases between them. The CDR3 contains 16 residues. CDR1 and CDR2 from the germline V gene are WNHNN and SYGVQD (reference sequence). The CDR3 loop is CASTSTDVAVNSPLHF. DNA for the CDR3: TGCGCCAGCACCTCGACCGATGTCGCGGTTAATTCACCCCTCCACTTT.

CDR3 sequence: CASSYSFWGHEQYF. The CDR3 DNA is TGTGCCAGCAGTTACTCGTTTTGGGGCCACGAGCAGTACTTC. The chain uses TRBV6-5 and TRBJ2-7; D may be TRBD1 (5 bases). V was clipped by 0 bases and J by 5 bases, with 11 bases between them. CDR3 size: 14 residues. From germline, CDR1 is MNHEY and CDR2 SVGAGI.

CDR3 sequence reads: CAWSVGLAGYEQFF. DNA of the CDR3: TGTGCCTGGAGTGTCGGACTAGCGGGATACGAGCAGTTCTTC. The chain has TRBV30 and TRBJ2-1; 12 positions agree with TRBD2. Germline values: CDR1 GTSNPN, CDR2 SVGIG (reference sequence). The V gene end was trimmed by 0 bases and the J gene end by 10 bases; junction bases not matched to a gene: 4. The CDR3 covers 14 residues.

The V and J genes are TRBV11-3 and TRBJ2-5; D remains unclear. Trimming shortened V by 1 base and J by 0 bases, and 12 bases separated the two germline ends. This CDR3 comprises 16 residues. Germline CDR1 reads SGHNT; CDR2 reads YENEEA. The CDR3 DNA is TGTGCCAGCAGCTTAGCCCCCGGGTGGTACCAAGAGACCCAGTACTTC. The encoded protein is CASSLAPGWYQETQYF.

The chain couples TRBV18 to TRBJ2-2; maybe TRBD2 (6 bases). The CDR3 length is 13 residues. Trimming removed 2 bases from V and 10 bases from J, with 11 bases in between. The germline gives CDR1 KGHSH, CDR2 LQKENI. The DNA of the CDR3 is TGTGCCAGCTCACCATTACGGGAGCAGGAGCTGTTTTTT. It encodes CASSPLREQELFF. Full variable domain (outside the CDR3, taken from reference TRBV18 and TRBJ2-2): NAGVMQNPRHLVRRRGQEARLRCSPMKGHSHVYWYRQLPEEGLKFMVYLQKENIIDESGMPKERFSAEFPKEGPSILRIQQVVRGDSAAYFCASSPLREQELFFGEGSRLTVL.

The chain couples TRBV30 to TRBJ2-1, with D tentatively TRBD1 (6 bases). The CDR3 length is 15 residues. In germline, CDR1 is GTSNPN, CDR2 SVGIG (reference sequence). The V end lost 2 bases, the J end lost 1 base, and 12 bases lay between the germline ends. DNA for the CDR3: TGTGCCTGGAGTACCGGGACACCTTCCTACAATGAGCAGTTCTTC. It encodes CAWSTGTPSYNEQFF.

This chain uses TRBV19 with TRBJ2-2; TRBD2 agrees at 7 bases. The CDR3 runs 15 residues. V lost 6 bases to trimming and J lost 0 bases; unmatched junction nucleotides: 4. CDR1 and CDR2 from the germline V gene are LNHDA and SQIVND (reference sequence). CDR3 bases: TGTGCCAGTAGCGGAGCGGGGACGAACACCGGGGAGCTGTTTTTT. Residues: CASSGAGTNTGELFF.

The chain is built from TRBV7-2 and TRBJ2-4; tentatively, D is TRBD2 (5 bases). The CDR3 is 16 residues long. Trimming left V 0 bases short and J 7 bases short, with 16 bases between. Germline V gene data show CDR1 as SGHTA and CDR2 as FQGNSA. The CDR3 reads CASSLARPSRGNIQYF. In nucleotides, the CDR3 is TGTGCCAGCAGCTTAGCACGTCCGTCGCGAGGGAACATTCAGTACTTC.